This entry lists 2 T cell receptor beta chains sequenced from one sample in a study of Graves' ophthalmopathy and Graves' hyperthyroidism. For repertoire sequencing, the TCR beta CDR3 regions were amplified from RNA transcripts. The authors performed first-round RT-PCR with HTBI primers and then a second-round multiplex PCR. TCRdb reanalysed the multiplex PCR reads using MiXCR and keeps one entry per CDR3 protein. Found here are roughly 410,000 distinct CDR3 sequences, just over 15% of them singletons; the top ten hold roughly 7%. Sample: peripheral blood. The receptors shown here come from a woman aged 18-35 years with stable Graves' hyperthyroidism.

This clonotype was picked up many times. This sequence joins TRBV11-2 and TRBJ2-5; 9 bases match TRBD2. This CDR3 region has 16 residues. V lost 3 bases to trimming and J lost 3 bases; unmatched junction nucleotides: 8. The V gene's germline CDR1 is SGHAT and CDR2 FQNNGV. CDR3 DNA sequence: TGTGCCAGCAGCTTTAAGCGGGGGGCCAGTGAAGAGACCCAGTACTTC. It specifies CASSFKRGASEETQYF.

The chain joins TRBV12-3 or TRBV12-4 to TRBJ2-7; tentatively, D is TRBD1 (6 bases). CDR3 size: 12 residues. Deletions cut 3 bases from V and 6 bases from J, with 9 bases between. The CDR3 region is CASSLAGAEQYF. The CDR3 DNA reads as TGTGCCAGCAGTTTGGCAGGGGCCGAGCAGTACTTC.